These T cell receptor beta chains were read from a single sample in a study of T cells in Graves' hyperthyroidism and ophthalmopathy. In TCRdb, the multiplex PCR reads were re-called with MiXCR into one record per CDR3 protein. The sample includes over 300,000 distinct CDR3 sequences, 11% to 15% of them seen just once. The sample comprised blood. The receptors originated from a woman in her sixties with Graves' hyperthyroidism. CDR3s include the opening cysteine and the closing phenylalanine or tryptophan. The order of the fields is J gene, V gene, CDR3 protein.

j_call: TRBJ2-1
v_call: TRBV2
cdr3_aa: CASSELAEQFF

j_call: TRBJ1-1
v_call: TRBV5-1
cdr3_aa: CASSPLSGGTEAFF

j_call: TRBJ2-7
v_call: TRBV3-1
cdr3_aa: CASSHTSGVASYEQYF

j_call: TRBJ2-5
v_call: TRBV20-1
cdr3_aa: CSASQPKRGAVETQYF

j_call: TRBJ2-1
v_call: TRBV19
cdr3_aa: CASSIVASGSNEQFF

j_call: TRBJ1-1
v_call: TRBV12-3/TRBV12-4
cdr3_aa: CASSLSSTEAFF

j_call: TRBJ2-7
v_call: TRBV6-1
cdr3_aa: CASKYLDEQYF

j_call: TRBJ2-7
v_call: TRBV28
cdr3_aa: CASLPRDGSSYEQYF

j_call: TRBJ2-1
v_call: TRBV7-9
cdr3_aa: CASSSGTSGMNEQFF

j_call: TRBJ1-1
v_call: TRBV25-1
cdr3_aa: CASRPQGSEAFF

j_call: TRBJ1-2
v_call: TRBV5-1
cdr3_aa: CASSAGQIYGYTF

j_call: TRBJ2-7
v_call: TRBV27
cdr3_aa: CASSFRGASDEQYF

j_call: TRBJ1-6
v_call: TRBV19
cdr3_aa: CASREMGSPLHF

j_call: TRBJ2-1
v_call: TRBV7-9
cdr3_aa: CASSLYRDRDYNEQFF

j_call: TRBJ1-4
v_call: TRBV30
cdr3_aa: CAWKEWEGEKLFF

j_call: TRBJ1-2
v_call: TRBV11-2
cdr3_aa: CASSPGGGDYGYTF

j_call: TRBJ1-1
v_call: TRBV27
cdr3_aa: CASSFRGQYTEAFF

j_call: TRBJ2-3
v_call: TRBV9
cdr3_aa: CASSTDISSDTQYF

j_call: TRBJ1-3
v_call: TRBV9
cdr3_aa: CASSVGAEGNTIYF

j_call: TRBJ2-1
v_call: TRBV27
cdr3_aa: CASSLSGQGRNNEQFF

j_call: TRBJ2-3
v_call: TRBV28
cdr3_aa: CASSLSLAGDPGADTQYF

j_call: TRBJ2-1
v_call: TRBV11-2
cdr3_aa: CASSLADSRVFISSYNEQFF

j_call: TRBJ2-2
v_call: TRBV7-8
cdr3_aa: CASSLRVAGAGELFF